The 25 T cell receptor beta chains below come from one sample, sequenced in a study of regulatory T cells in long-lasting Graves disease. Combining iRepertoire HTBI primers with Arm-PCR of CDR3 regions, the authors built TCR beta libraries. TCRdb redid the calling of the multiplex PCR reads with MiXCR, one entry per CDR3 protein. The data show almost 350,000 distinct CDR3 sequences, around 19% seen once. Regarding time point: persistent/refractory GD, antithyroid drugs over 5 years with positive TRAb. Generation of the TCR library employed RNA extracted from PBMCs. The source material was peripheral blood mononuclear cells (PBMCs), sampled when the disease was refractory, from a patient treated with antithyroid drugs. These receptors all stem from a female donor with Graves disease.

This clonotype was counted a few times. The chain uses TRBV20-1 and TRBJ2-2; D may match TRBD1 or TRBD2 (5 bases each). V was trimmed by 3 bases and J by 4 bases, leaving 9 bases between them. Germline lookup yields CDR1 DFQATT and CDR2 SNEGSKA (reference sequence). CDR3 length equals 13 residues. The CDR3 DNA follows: TGCAGTGCTAGTGAGGGGTCCACCGGGGAGCTGTTTTTT. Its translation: CSASEGSTGELFF.

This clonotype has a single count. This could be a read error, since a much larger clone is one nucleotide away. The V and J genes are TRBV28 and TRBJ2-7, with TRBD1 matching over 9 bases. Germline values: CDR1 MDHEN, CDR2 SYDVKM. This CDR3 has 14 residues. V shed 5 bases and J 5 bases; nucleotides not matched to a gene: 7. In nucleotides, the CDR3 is TGTGCCAGCAGTGACCCGGGACAGGGTCACGAGCAGTACTTC. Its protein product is CASSDPGQGHEQYF.

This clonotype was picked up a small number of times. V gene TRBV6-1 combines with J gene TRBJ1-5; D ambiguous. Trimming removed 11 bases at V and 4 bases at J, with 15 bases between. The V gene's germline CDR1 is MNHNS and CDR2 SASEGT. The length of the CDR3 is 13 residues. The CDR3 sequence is CAVSGLPNQPQHF. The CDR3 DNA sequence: TGTGCCGTATCGGGCCTGCCTAATCAGCCCCAGCATTTT.

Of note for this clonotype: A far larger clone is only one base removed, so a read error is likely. The CDR3 sequence: CASSFEGEETQYF. In DNA, the CDR3 is TGTGCCAGCAGCTTCGAGGGGGAAGAGACCCAGTACTTC. The rearrangement uses TRBV7-3 and TRBJ2-5, with TRBD1 as a possible D gene (6 bases). The V gene's germline CDR1 is SGHTA and CDR2 FQGTGA. This CDR3 region has 13 residues. Trimming stripped 3 bases from V and 3 bases from J, with 8 bases between.

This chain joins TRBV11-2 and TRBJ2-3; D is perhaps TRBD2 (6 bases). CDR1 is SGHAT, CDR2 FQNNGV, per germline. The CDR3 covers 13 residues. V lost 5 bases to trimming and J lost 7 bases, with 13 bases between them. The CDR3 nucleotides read TGTGCCAGCAGCCCCTCGGGACTCTATACGCAGTATTTT. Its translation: CASSPSGLYTQYF.

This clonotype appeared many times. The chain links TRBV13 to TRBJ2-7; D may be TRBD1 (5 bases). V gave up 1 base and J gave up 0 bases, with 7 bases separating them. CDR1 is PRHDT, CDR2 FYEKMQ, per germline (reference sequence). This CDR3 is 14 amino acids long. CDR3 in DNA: TGTGCCAGCAGCTTAGATCAGGGCTCCTACGAGCAGTACTTC. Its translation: CASSLDQGSYEQYF.

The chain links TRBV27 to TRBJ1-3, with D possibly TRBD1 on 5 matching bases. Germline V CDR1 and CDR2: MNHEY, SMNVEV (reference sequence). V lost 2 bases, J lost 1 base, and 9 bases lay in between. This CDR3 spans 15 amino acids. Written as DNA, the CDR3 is TGTGCCAGCAGTTTAGGTTCAGGGTCTGGAAACACCATATATTTT. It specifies CASSLGSGSGNTIYF.

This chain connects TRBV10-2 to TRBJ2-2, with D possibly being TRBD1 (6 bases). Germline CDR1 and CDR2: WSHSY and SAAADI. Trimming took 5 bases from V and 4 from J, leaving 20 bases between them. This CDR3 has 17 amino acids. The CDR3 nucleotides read TGCGCCAGCAGTCCCAAAAAAAACAGGGCCCGCACCGGGGAGCTGTTTTTT. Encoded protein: CASSPKKNRARTGELFF.

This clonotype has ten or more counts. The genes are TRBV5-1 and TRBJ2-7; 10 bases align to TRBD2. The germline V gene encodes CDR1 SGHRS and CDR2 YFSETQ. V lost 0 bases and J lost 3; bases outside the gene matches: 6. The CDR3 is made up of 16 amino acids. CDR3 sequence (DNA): TGCGCCAGCAGCTTGGAGAGGACTAGCGGATACTACGAGCAGTACTTC. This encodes CASSLERTSGYYEQYF.

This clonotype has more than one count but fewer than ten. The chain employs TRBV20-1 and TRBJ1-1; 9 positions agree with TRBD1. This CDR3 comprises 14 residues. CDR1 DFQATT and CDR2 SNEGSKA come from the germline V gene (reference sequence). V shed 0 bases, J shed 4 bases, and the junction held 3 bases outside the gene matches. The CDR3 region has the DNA TGCAGTGCTAGAGACCGACAGGGGGGCACTGAAGCTTTCTTT. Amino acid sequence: CSARDRQGGTEAFF.

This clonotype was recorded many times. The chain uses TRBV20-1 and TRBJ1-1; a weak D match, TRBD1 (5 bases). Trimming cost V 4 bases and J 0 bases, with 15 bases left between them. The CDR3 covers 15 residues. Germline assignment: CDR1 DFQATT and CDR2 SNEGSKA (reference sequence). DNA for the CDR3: TGCAGTGCTATACCCGGGTGGGGGATGAACACTGAAGCTTTCTTT. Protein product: CSAIPGWGMNTEAFF.

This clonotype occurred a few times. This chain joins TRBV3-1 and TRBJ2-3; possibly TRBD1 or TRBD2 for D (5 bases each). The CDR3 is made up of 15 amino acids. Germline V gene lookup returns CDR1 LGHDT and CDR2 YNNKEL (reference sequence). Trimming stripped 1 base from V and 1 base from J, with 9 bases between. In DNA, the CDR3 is TGTGCCAGCAGCCAAGGGGTGGGGGGCACAGATACGCAGTATTTT. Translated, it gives CASSQGVGGTDTQYF.

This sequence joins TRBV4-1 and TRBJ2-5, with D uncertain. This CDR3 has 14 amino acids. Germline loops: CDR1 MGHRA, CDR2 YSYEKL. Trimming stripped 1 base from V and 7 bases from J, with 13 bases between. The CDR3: CASSQVPISGTQYF. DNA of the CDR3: TGCGCCAGCAGCCAAGTCCCGATCTCGGGGACCCAGTACTTC.

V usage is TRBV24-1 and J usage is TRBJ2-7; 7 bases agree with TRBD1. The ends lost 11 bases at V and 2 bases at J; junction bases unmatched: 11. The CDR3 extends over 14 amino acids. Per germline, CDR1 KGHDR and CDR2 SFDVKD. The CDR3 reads CASSPGTAAYEQYF. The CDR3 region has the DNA TGTGCCAGCAGCCCCGGGACAGCAGCCTACGAGCAGTACTTC.

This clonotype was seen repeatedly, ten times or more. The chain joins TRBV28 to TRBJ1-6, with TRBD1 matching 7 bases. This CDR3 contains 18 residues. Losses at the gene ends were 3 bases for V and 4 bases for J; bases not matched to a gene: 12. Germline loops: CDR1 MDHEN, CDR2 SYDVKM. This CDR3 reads CASSFMERQGEYNSPLHF. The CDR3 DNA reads TGTGCCAGCAGTTTCATGGAGAGACAGGGAGAATATAATTCACCCCTCCACTTT.

CDR3 sequence (DNA): TGTGCCAGCAGGGTTTCCGGGACAGCAAACTATGGCTACACCTTC. Protein: CASRVSGTANYGYTF. The chain links TRBV5-4 to TRBJ1-2; TRBD1 aligns across 7 bases. Per the germline V gene, CDR1 is SGHNT and CDR2 is YYREEE (reference sequence). Losses at the gene ends were 5 bases for V and 2 bases for J; bases not matched to a gene: 9. The CDR3 loop spans 15 amino acids. The full variable domain, with the rest looked up from reference TRBV5-4 and TRBJ1-2, is ETGVTQSPTHLIKTRGQQVTLRCSSQSGHNTVSWYQQALGQGPQFIFQYYREEENGRGNFPPRFSGLQFPNYSSELNVNALELDDSALYLCASRVSGTANYGYTFGSGTRLTVV.

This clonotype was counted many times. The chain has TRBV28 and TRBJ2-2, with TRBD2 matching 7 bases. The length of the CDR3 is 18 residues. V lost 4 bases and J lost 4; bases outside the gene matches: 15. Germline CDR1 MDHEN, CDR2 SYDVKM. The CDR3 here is CASSSAGGAGEFTGELFF. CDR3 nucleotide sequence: TGTGCCAGCAGTTCCGCAGGAGGGGCGGGAGAGTTCACCGGGGAGCTGTTTTTT.

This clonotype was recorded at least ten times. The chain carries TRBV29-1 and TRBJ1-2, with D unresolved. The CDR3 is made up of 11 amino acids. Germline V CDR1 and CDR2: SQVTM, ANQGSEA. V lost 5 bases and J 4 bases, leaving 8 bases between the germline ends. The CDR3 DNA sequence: TGCAGCGTTAGCCAGCGCTATGGCTACACCTTC. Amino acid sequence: CSVSQRYGYTF.

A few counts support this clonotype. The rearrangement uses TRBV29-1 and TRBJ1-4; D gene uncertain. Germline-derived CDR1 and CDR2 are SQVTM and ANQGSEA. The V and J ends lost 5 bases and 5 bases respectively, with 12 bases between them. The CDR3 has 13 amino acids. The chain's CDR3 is CSVRVRLNEKLFF. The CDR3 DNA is TGCAGCGTTCGAGTCAGGCTAAATGAAAAACTGTTTTTT.

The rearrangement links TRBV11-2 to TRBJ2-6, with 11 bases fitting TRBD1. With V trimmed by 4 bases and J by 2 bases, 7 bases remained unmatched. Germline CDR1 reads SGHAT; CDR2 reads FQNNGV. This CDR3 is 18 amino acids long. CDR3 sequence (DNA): TGTGCCAGCAGCTCCCTGCGGACAGGGGGCACTGGGGCCAACGTCCTGACTTTC. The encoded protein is CASSSLRTGGTGANVLTF.

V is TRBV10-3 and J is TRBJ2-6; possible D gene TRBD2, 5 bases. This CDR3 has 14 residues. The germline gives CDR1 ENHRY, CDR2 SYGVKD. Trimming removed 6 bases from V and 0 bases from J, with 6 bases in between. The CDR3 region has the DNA TGTGCCATCAGAGAGGGCTCTGGGGCCAACGTCCTGACTTTC. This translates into CAIREGSGANVLTF.

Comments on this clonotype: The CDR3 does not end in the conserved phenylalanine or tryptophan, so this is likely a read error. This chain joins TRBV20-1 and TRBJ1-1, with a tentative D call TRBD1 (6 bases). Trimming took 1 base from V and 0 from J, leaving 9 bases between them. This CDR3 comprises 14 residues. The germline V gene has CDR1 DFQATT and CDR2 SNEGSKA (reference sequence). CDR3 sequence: CSARGSGVNTEAFL. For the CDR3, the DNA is TGCAGTGCTAGAGGTTCAGGGGTGAACACTGAAGCTTTCCTT.

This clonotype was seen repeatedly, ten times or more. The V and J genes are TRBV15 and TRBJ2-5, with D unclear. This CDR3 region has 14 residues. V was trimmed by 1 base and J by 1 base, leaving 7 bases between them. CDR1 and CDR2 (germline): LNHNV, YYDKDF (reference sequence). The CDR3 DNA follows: TGTGCCACCAGCAGAGCGGGTCCCCAAGAGACCCAGTACTTC. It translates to CATSRAGPQETQYF.

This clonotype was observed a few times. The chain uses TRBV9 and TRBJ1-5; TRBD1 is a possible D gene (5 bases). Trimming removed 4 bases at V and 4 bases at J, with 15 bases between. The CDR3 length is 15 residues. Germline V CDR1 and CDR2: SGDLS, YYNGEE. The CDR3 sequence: CASSLLGQRNQPQHF. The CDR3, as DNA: TGTGCCAGCAGCCTACTAGGACAAAGAAATCAGCCCCAGCATTTT.

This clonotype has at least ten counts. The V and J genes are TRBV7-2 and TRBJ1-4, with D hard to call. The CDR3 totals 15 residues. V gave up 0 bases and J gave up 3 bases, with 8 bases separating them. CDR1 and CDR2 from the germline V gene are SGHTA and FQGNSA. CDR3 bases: TGTGCCAGCAGCTTAGCGGGGAGTGCTAATGAAAAACTGTTTTTT. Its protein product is CASSLAGSANEKLFF.